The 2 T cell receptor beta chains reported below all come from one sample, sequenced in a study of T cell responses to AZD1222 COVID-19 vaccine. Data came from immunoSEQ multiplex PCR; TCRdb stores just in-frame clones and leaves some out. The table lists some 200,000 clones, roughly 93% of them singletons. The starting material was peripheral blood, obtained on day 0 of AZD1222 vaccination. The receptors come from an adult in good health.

The CDR3 protein is CASSQGTAPYGYTF. The CDR3 nucleotides are TGCGCCAGCAGCCAAGGGACAGCTCCTTATGGCTACACCTTC. This chain connects TRBV5-1 to TRBJ1-2, with 7 bases fitting TRBD1. Unmatched junction bases numbered 8, after V lost 4 bases and J lost 5 bases. The germline CDR1 and CDR2 sequences are SGHRS and YFSETQ. This CDR3 has 14 amino acids.

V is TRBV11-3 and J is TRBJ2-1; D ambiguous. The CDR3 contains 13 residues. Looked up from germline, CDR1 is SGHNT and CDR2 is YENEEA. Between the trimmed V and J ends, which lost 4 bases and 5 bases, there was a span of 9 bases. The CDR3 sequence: CASSSRRNNEQFF. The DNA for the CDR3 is TGTGCCAGCAGCTCAAGACGGAACAATGAGCAGTTCTTC.